The 19 T cell receptor beta chains reported below all come from one sample, sequenced in a study of tumor and adjacent non-tumor tissue in lung cancer. RNA was extracted from bulk tissue without any cell sorting. TCRbeta libraries were built with three rounds of nested PCR, modified from ARM-PCR. TCRdb recomputed calls from the multiplex PCR reads with MiXCR, one row per CDR3 protein. The sample shows about 200,000 distinct CDR3 sequences, around 70% of them seen only once. Sequenced input: lung tumor tissue. The receptors here all came from a man in his sixties with non-small cell lung cancer.

The V and J genes are TRBV6-1 and TRBJ1-6; perhaps TRBD1 as D (5 bases). CDR3 length: 18 amino acids. Germline CDR1 is MNHNS and CDR2 is SASEGT. With 1 base removed from V and 0 bases from J, the gap between germline ends came to 13 bases. The CDR3, as DNA: TGTGCCAGCAGTGAAGTGGGACGCTTGAGCTCCTATAATTCACCCCTCCACTTT. It codes for CASSEVGRLSSYNSPLHF.

This clonotype occurred a few times. This chain links TRBV5-6 with TRBJ1-5; D remains unclear. The CDR3 covers 18 residues. The ends were cut back, 1 base at V and 0 bases at J, with 17 bases in the middle. Looked up from germline, CDR1 is SGHDT and CDR2 is YYEEEE. CDR3 DNA: TGTGCCAGCAGCTTGACCGTCGCAGAAGACATTAGCAATCAGCCCCAGCATTTT. Translation: CASSLTVAEDISNQPQHF.

The rearrangement joins TRBV6-1 to TRBJ2-7; tentative D call: TRBD2 (6 bases). Deletions cut 3 bases from V and 5 bases from J, with 17 bases between. There are 15 residues in the CDR3. Germline lookup yields CDR1 MNHNS and CDR2 SASEGT. The CDR3 sequence is CASSDLRAGSNEQYF. The CDR3 nucleotides read TGTGCCAGCAGTGATCTTCGGGCGGGGTCAAACGAGCAGTACTTC.

The V gene is TRBV6-5, the J gene TRBJ2-3; tentative D call: TRBD1 (6 bases). The CDR3 sequence is 17 residues long. Germline CDR1 MNHEY, CDR2 SVGAGI. The germline V and J ends were trimmed by 2 bases and 0 bases, with 15 bases remaining between them. In nucleotides, the CDR3 is TGTGCCAGCAGTTACAGGGGACATCATACTAGCACAGATACGCAGTATTTT. This encodes CASSYRGHHTSTDTQYF.

V and J are TRBV10-2 and TRBJ1-1; the D is unclear. The V gene's germline CDR1 is WSHSY and CDR2 SAAADI. The length of the CDR3 is 17 residues. Between the trimmed V and J ends, which lost 1 base and 1 base, there was a span of 16 bases. The CDR3 is CASSEFMFGQTNTEAFF. As DNA, the CDR3 is TGCGCCAGCAGTGAGTTTATGTTTGGGCAGACGAACACTGAAGCTTTCTTT.

This clonotype was recorded only once. One base away lies a much larger clone, so this may be a sequencing read error. The chain combines TRBV20-1 with TRBJ2-7; D might be TRBD2 (5 bases). Germline assignment: CDR1 DFQATT and CDR2 SNEGSKA (reference sequence). The CDR3 runs to 14 residues. The CDR3, as DNA: TGCAGTGCATATAGTCCTAGCTACTCCTACGAGAAGTACTTC. Its protein product is CSAYSPSYSYEKYF.

As to this clonotype: Given a much more abundant clone one base away, this may be a read error. The chain employs TRBV5-6 and TRBJ2-7, with D possibly called TRBD1 or TRBD2 (6 bases each). This CDR3 comprises 14 residues. Germline-derived CDR1 and CDR2 are SGHDT and YYEEEE. This CDR3 reads CASNLEGDTYEQYF. The CDR3 region has the DNA TGTGCCAGCAACTTGGAGGGGGATACCTACGAGCAGTACTTC.

Remarks on this clonotype: The germline gene is not matched at one end of the junction; a read error may be the cause. This sequence joins TRBV20-1 and TRBJ2-1, with a possible D match to TRBD2 (6 bases). Germline V gene lookup returns CDR1 DFQATT and CDR2 SNEGSKA (reference sequence). The CDR3 loop spans 15 amino acids. Here the CDR3 DNA reads TGCAGTGCAAAATTAATCGGGGGTTTCTACAATAAGCAGTTCTTC. Translating it yields CSAKLIGGFYNKQFF.

Concerning this clonotype: A clone one base away is much larger, so this may be a read error. The CDR3 does not close with the conserved phenylalanine or tryptophan, likely indicating a read error. The V call is TRBV12-3 or TRBV12-4, the J call TRBJ1-1; weak D call: TRBD1 (5 bases). The CDR3 has 13 residues. V lost 5 bases and J 5 bases, leaving 12 bases between the germline ends. CDR3 nucleotides: TGTGCCAGCAGTCTCCCAGGGTTGACTGAAGCTTTCTAT. Protein: CASSLPGLTEAFY.

The rearrangement uses TRBV20-1 and TRBJ2-7; D unresolved. Germline V gene lookup returns CDR1 DFQATT and CDR2 SNEGSKA (reference sequence). The V gene lost 1 base and the J gene lost 6 bases, with 13 bases spanning the gap. This CDR3 contains 13 residues. CDR3 in DNA: TGCAGTGCTAGAGCCACCCAGATCTCCGAGCAGTACTTC. Translating gives CSARATQISEQYF.

This clonotype was seen only once. At one end, the junction sequence differs from germline, possibly due to a read error. The gene calls are TRBV10-2 and TRBJ1-6, with 7 bases lining up with TRBD1. Germline V gene data show CDR1 as WSHSY and CDR2 as SAAADI. The CDR3 runs 15 residues. CDR3 sequence reads: CVSSDLRTGSDTLHF. CDR3 coding DNA: TGCGTCAGCAGTGACCTCCGGACAGGCTCTGACACCCTCCACTTT.

On this clonotype itself: This could be a read error, since a much larger clone is one nucleotide away. The chain links TRBV6-2 or TRBV6-3 to TRBJ2-3; possible D gene TRBD2, 6 bases. V was pared by 2 bases and J by 3 bases, with 12 bases between. CDR3 size: 15 residues. The germline gives CDR1 MNHEY, CDR2 SVGEGT. The CDR3 DNA follows: TGTGCCAGCAGTTACGATCCCGCGGGAACAGATACGCAGTATTTT. Translated, it gives CASSYDPAGTDTQYF.

This clonotype was seen more than once but under ten times. The chain employs TRBV12-3 or TRBV12-4 and TRBJ1-1, with 7 bases aligning to TRBD1. The CDR3 length is 15 residues. After removal of 5 bases from V and 6 bases from J, the junction contained 12 bases not matched to a gene. The CDR3 spells CASSPEQGTVSEAFF. CDR3 coding DNA: TGTGCCAGCAGTCCTGAACAGGGGACGGTCTCTGAAGCTTTCTTT.

Concerning this clonotype itself: This clone may be a read error of a much larger clone one base away. The chain links TRBV30 to TRBJ2-7; D not certain. Per the germline V gene, CDR1 is GTSNPN and CDR2 is SVGIG (reference sequence). V was trimmed by 1 base and J by 5 bases, leaving 6 bases between them. CDR3 length: 11 residues. In DNA form, the CDR3 reads TGTGCCTGGAGTGATGGAAACGAGCAGTACTTC. Its translation: CAWSDGNEQYF.

Notes on this clonotype: This may be a read error: a much more frequent sequence differs by one nucleotide. The chain couples TRBV10-2 to TRBJ2-1; 11 bases are a match to TRBD2. Germline V gene sequence: CDR1 WSHSY, CDR2 SAAADI. This CDR3 has 16 residues. This chain's CDR3 is CVSRRGETGLAGEQFF. The CDR3 bases are TGCGTCAGCAGGAGGGGGGAAACAGGACTAGCGGGTGAGCAGTTCTTC.

This clonotype has a single count. The CDR3 does not close with the conserved phenylalanine or tryptophan, likely indicating a read error. The chain links TRBV11-2 to TRBJ1-1; D may be TRBD1 (6 bases). The CDR3 consists of 13 residues. V was clipped by 10 bases and J by 9 bases, with 21 bases between them. CDR1 and CDR2 from the germline V gene are SGHAT and FQNNGV. Here the CDR3 reads CAISMYRAWQAFL. Written as DNA, the CDR3 is TGTGCCATCAGTATGTACAGGGCCTGGCAAGCTTTCCTT.

This clonotype was counted at least ten times. This chain joins TRBV5-4 and TRBJ1-2, with 8 bases aligning to TRBD1. CDR3 size: 15 residues. The V gene's germline CDR1 is SGHNT and CDR2 YYREEE (reference sequence). The V segment lost 1 base and the J segment 8 bases; nucleotides outside the gene matches: 10. The CDR3 sequence is CASSLPRTGFRGYTF. CDR3 DNA sequence: TGTGCCAGCAGCTTGCCCCGGACAGGGTTTCGGGGCTACACCTTC.

In DNA, the CDR3 is TGTGCCAGCAGCTTACTGCCGGGATCACACGAGCAGTACTTC. It encodes CASSLLPGSHEQYF. The V and J genes are TRBV5-4 and TRBJ2-7, with D possibly being TRBD2 (5 bases). This CDR3 contains 14 residues. Germline lookup yields CDR1 SGHNT and CDR2 YYREEE (reference sequence). Trimming pared 2 bases from V and 5 bases from J, leaving 14 bases between.

CDR3: CASSQIVASEETQYF. CDR3 sequence (DNA): TGCGCCAGCAGCCAAATAGTGGCTAGCGAAGAGACCCAGTACTTC. V usage is TRBV4-1 and J usage is TRBJ2-5, with D possibly TRBD2 on 6 matching bases. CDR3 length equals 15 residues. Germline-derived CDR1 and CDR2 are MGHRA and YSYEKL. The V and J ends lost 2 bases and 3 bases respectively, with 13 bases between them.